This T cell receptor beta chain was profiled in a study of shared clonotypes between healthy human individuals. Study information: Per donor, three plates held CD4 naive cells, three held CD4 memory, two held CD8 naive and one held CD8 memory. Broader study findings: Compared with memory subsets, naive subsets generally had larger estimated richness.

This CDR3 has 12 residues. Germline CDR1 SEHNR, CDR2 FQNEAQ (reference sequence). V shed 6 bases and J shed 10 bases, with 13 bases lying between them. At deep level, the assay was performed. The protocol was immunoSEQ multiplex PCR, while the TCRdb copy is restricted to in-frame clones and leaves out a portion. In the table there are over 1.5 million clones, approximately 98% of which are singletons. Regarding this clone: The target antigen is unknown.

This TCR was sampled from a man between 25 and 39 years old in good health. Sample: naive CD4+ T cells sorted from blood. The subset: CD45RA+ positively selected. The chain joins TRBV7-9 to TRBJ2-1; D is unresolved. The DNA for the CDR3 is TGTGCCAGCAGTCTTGTGGAGAGGGAGCAGTTCTTC. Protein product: CASSLVEREQFF.